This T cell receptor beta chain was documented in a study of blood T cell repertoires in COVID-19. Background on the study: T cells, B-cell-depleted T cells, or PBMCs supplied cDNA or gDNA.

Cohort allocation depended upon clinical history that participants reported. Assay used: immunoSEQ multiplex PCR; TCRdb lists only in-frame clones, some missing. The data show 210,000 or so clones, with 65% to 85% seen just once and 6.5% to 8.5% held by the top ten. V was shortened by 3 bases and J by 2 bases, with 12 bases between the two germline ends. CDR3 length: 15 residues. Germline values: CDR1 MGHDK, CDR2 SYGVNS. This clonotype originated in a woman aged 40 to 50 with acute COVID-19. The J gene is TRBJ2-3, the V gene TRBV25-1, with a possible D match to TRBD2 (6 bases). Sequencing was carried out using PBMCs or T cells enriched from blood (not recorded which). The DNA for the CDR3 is TGTGCCAGCAGTGAGAGACGCGGGAACACAGATACGCAGTATTTT. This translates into CASSERRGNTDTQYF.